This T cell receptor beta chain came from a study of blood T cell repertoires in COVID-19 (dated by TCRdb to the early 2020s). General notes on the study: Samples covering the acute and convalescent phases of COVID-19 were provided by collaborators in the United States, Italy and Spain. The prospective study material was composed of cDNA or gDNA derived from T cells, B-cell-depleted T cells, or PBMCs. The dataset comprised deeply sampled blood TCRbeta repertoires from subjects exposed to, actively infected with, or recovered from COVID-19. The repertoires were released in a freely available public database intended as a resource for research on the immune response to SARS-CoV-2. The samples were drawn from two sources: the first 160 participants of the ongoing ImmuneRACE study, and about 1,300 subjects contributed by 6 global collaborators. Sample metadata almost always included a de-identified subject ID, COVID-19 status, age in years and sex. Where HLA class I and class II types were available, the types were taken from metadata supplied by the sample provider, not from assay-based typing. Findings and caveats that apply to the study as a whole: The quantity of clinical and demographic metadata differed by source and by participant and was supplied without curation.

TCRbeta CDR3 regions were amplified from genomic DNA by means of the immunoSEQ Assay, a bias-controlled multiplex PCR. The published analysis was carried out like this. The number of nucleated cells in each sample was estimated by amplification of reference gene primers within the assay. To quantify the absolute abundance of each unique TCRbeta CDR3 rearrangement, sequence reads were collapsed and filtered. For each sample, productive Simpson clonality was calculated as the square root of Simpson's diversity index over productive rearrangements. Not all clones reach the TCRdb copy of this immuneACCESS table, which keeps in-frame sequences only. Checked studies attribute under half of the gap to unresolved V genes and leave the rest unexplained. For V, J and clone size, that table is used; D and trimming come from the DNA. The sample data list about 330,000 clones, and over 80% of these were observed just once. The ten largest clones take up over 4.5% of the sample.

Participants in the prospective study were enrolled through a virtual design, were aged roughly 18 to 90 years, and lived in approximately 24 United States geographic areas. To assign participants to cohorts, the prospective study relied on clinical history that participants themselves reported in a screening survey and a study questionnaire. For ImmuneRACE Cohort 3, a participant was defined as recovered based on two consecutive negative NP/OP PCR tests, clearance by a healthcare professional, or resolution of symptoms. In the prospective study, whole blood, serum and a nasopharyngeal or oropharyngeal swab were collected from each participant by mobile phlebotomists. Additional blood draws and questionnaires over an approximately two-month period could optionally be provided by prospective study participants. Before DNA extraction, prospective study blood samples were shipped either frozen or at room temperature.

This clone was observed once. Its binding antigen is unknown. No much larger clone exists at a distance of one base, and base qualities are not known. Trimming at the junction amounts to 1 base on V and 9 bases on J, and the germline ends lie 10 bases apart. According to the germline V gene (reference sequence), CDR1 reads SEHNR and CDR2 reads FQNEAQ. The CDR3, from cysteine to phenylalanine, totals 12 residues. Just the 36-base CDR3 DNA is kept, in frame starting at base 1. This receptor chain uses TRBV7-9 and TRBJ2-7; there is no confident call for the D gene. This sequence was found in a man aged 25-40 years who had recovered from COVID-19. Sequenced material: PBMCs or T cells enriched from blood (not recorded which). The nucleotide sequence reads TGTGCCAGCAGCTTAGTTTTTTCGGTGCAGTACTTC. This gives the protein CASSLVFSVQYF.